The 9 T cell receptor beta chains below come from one sample, sequenced in a study of spatial heterogeneity in lung cancer. Documented time point: blood at routine non-recurrence follow-up after resection. TCRs were sequenced from unsorted whole RNA of tumor, nontumor lung or PBMC. TCRdb ran MiXCR on the 5' RACE reads and lists one entry per CDR3 protein. The sample lists 95,000 to 130,000 distinct CDR3 sequences; approximately 12% were seen once. The input for sequencing was PBMCs, taken at follow-up. All receptors come from a male donor with early-stage non-small cell lung cancer.

The chain employs TRBV4-1 and TRBJ1-2; no reliable D call. The CDR3 length is 16 residues. The V end was cut by 0 bases, the J end by 1 base, with 12 bases between. CDR1 is MGHRA, CDR2 YSYEKL, per germline. CDR3 amino acids: CASSQDTVTFNYGYTF. CDR3 bases: TGCGCCAGCAGCCAAGATACGGTCACATTTAACTATGGCTACACCTTC.

In its sample, this clonotype was seen many times. V gene TRBV7-2 combines with J gene TRBJ1-1; 9 nucleotides agree with TRBD1. Germline CDR1 is SGHTA and CDR2 is FQGNSA. The CDR3 loop spans 15 amino acids. V dropped 1 base and J dropped 5; count of bases not matched to a gene: 5. CDR3 amino acids: CASSLDHRGLTEAFF. The CDR3 DNA follows: TGTGCCAGCAGCTTAGATCACAGGGGGCTTACTGAAGCTTTCTTT.

V is TRBV18 and J is TRBJ2-7; tentatively, D is TRBD1 (5 bases). This CDR3 is built from 12 residues. Trimming took 8 bases from V and 7 from J, leaving 15 bases between them. Germline assignment: CDR1 KGHSH and CDR2 LQKENI. CDR3 region: CASRRGEGEQYF. The CDR3 region has the DNA TGTGCCAGCCGAAGGGGCGAAGGAGAGCAGTACTTC. The full variable domain, in which reference TRBV18 and TRBJ2-7 provide the parts outside the CDR3, is NAGVMQNPRHLVRRRGQEARLRCSPMKGHSHVYWYRQLPEEGLKFMVYLQKENIIDESGMPKERFSAEFPKEGPSILRIQQVVRGDSAAYFCASRRGEGEQYFGPGTRLTVT.

J is TRBJ1-3 and V is TRBV12-3 or TRBV12-4; no definite D call. The CDR3 consists of 13 residues. Trimming pared 7 bases from V and 3 bases from J, leaving 10 bases between. The CDR3 is CASNYAGGNTIYF. The CDR3 DNA reads TGTGCCAGCAACTATGCTGGTGGAAACACCATATATTTT.

The chain employs TRBV4-1 and TRBJ1-5, with D possibly TRBD1 on 5 matching bases. The V gene lost 1 base and the J gene lost 1 base, with 14 bases spanning the gap. CDR1 is MGHRA, CDR2 YSYEKL, per germline. The CDR3 has 17 residues. The CDR3 loop reads CASSQGLQGRSNQPQHF. For the CDR3, the DNA is TGCGCCAGCAGCCAAGGGCTGCAGGGACGGAGCAATCAGCCCCAGCATTTT.

This clonotype has ten or more counts. The chain employs TRBV5-1 and TRBJ2-1, with D possibly being TRBD1 (5 bases). CDR1 is SGHRS and CDR2 is YFSETQ in the germline V gene. The CDR3 is 14 residues long. Trimming cost V 0 bases and J 4 bases, with 8 bases left between them. As DNA, the CDR3 is TGCGCCAGCAGCTTGGAGACAGCGTACAATGAGCAGTTCTTC. Protein: CASSLETAYNEQFF.

This clonotype was observed a few times. The CDR3 loop reads CASKSGFAYNEQFF. The CDR3 coding sequence is TGTGCCAGCAAATCAGGGTTCGCCTACAATGAGCAGTTCTTC. V gene TRBV6-5 combines with J gene TRBJ2-1; TRBD1 might be the D (5 bases). Germline loops: CDR1 MNHEY, CDR2 SVGAGI. This CDR3 is 14 amino acids long. Trimming took 7 bases from V and 2 from J, leaving 12 bases between them.

Many counts were recorded for this clonotype. This chain uses TRBV20-1 with TRBJ2-1; TRBD1 matches 7 bases. Germline CDR1 DFQATT, CDR2 SNEGSKA (reference sequence). J lost 4 bases, V lost 5 bases, and 8 bases had no gene match. The CDR3 totals 14 residues. The CDR3 sequence is CSAVKGAGYNEQFF. The CDR3 DNA reads TGCAGTGCTGTAAAGGGGGCGGGTTACAATGAGCAGTTCTTC.

This rearrangement joins TRBV7-9 to TRBJ2-1; TRBD1 might be the D (5 bases). Per germline, CDR1 SEHNR and CDR2 FQNEAQ (reference sequence). The V end was cut by 4 bases, the J end by 2 bases, with 12 bases between. The CDR3 is 15 amino acids. The CDR3 is CASSSFQDTYNEQFF. DNA for the CDR3: TGTGCCAGCAGCTCATTTCAGGACACCTACAATGAGCAGTTCTTC.